The 22 T cell receptor beta chains listed next were all sequenced from one sample in a study of T-cell reconstitution after alpha-beta-depleted transplantation in children. The TCRbeta library incorporated unique molecular identifiers. TCRdb reprocessed the PCR reads with MiXCR, giving one entry per CDR3 protein. The data contain about 980,000 distinct CDR3 sequences, roughly 31% of them singletons. This specimen was PBMCs, mostly from graft donor cells, taken 360 days after TCRalphabeta/CD19-depleted stem cell transplant. These receptors originate from a boy under two years old who had a stem cell transplant for SCID, so the T cells may come from the graft donor.

The chain carries TRBV5-1 and TRBJ1-2; D is uncertain. The CDR3 length is 10 residues. CDR1 and CDR2 (germline): SGHRS, YFSETQ. Trimming shortened V by 7 bases and J by 6 bases, and 7 bases separated the two germline ends. CDR3: CASAKDGYTF. CDR3 nucleotides: TGCGCCAGCGCCAAGGATGGCTACACCTTC.

This clonotype has just a few counts. The genes are TRBV29-1 and TRBJ1-1, with D maybe TRBD1 (6 bases). The V gene lost 6 bases and the J gene lost 5 bases, with 19 bases spanning the gap. The CDR3 runs 14 residues. The germline V gene encodes CDR1 SQVTM and CDR2 ANQGSEA. The CDR3 sequence is CSVVVGGKVTEAFF. The CDR3 nucleotides are TGCAGCGTGGTCGTCGGGGGCAAGGTGACTGAAGCTTTCTTT. Drawing the rest from reference TRBV29-1 and TRBJ1-1, the complete variable domain is SAVISQKPSRDICQRGTSLTIQCQVDSQVTMMFWYRQQPGQSLTLIATANQGSEATYESGFVIDKFPISRPNLTFSTLTVSNMSPEDSSIYLCSVVVGGKVTEAFFGQGTRLTVV.

This chain joins TRBV6-2 or TRBV6-3 and TRBJ2-1; TRBD2 is a possible D gene (7 bases). The V end lost 7 bases, the J end lost 3 bases, and 16 bases lay between the germline ends. CDR3 length: 15 amino acids. The germline CDR1 and CDR2 sequences are MNHEY and SVGEGT. CDR3 DNA: TGTGCCAGCAAGACGGCGGGGGCACTCTACAATGAGCAGTTCTTC. This sequence encodes CASKTAGALYNEQFF.

This clonotype was observed once. Relative to the germline gene, one junction end is altered; a read error may explain this. CDR3 DNA sequence: TGTGTCAGCAGCTTAGAACGGCAGGGGCGCGTAGGGCAGTTCTTC. Protein: CVSSLERQGRVGQFF. J is TRBJ2-1 and V is TRBV7-3; weak D call: TRBD1 (6 bases). Germline CDR1 reads SGHTA; CDR2 reads FQGTGA. The CDR3 consists of 15 residues.

This rearrangement joins TRBV18 to TRBJ1-1; 9 bases map to TRBD1. There are 16 residues in the CDR3. Trimming took 2 bases from V and 4 from J; bases not matched to a gene: 8. Germline CDR1 KGHSH, CDR2 LQKENI. CDR3 sequence reads: CASSPGVRTGVTEAFF. DNA for the CDR3: TGTGCCAGCTCACCAGGGGTTCGGACAGGGGTCACTGAAGCTTTCTTT.

This clonotype has only a few counts. This chain uses TRBV6-1 with TRBJ1-1; possibly TRBD1 for D (5 bases). The V end lost 6 bases, the J end lost 3 bases, and 11 bases lay between the germline ends. Germline V gene sequence: CDR1 MNHNS, CDR2 SASEGT. The CDR3 length is 13 residues. The CDR3, as DNA: TGTGCCAGCAGGGGGGGAAGGGACACTGAAGCTTTCTTT. This sequence encodes CASRGGRDTEAFF.

The CDR3 reads CASNVALSGTEAFF. The CDR3 nucleotides read TGCGCCAGCAATGTAGCCCTCTCGGGGACTGAAGCTTTCTTT. The genes are TRBV5-1 and TRBJ1-1, with D unresolved. Germline assignment: CDR1 SGHRS and CDR2 YFSETQ. V lost 6 bases, J lost 5 bases, and 17 bases lay in between. The CDR3 consists of 14 residues. The variable domain in full, completed from reference TRBV5-1 and TRBJ1-1, reads KAGVTQTPRYLIKTRGQQVTLSCSPISGHRSVSWYQQTPGQGLQFLFEYFSETQRNKGNFPGRFSGRQFSNSRSEMNVSTLELGDSALYLCASNVALSGTEAFFGQGTRLTVV.

The chain recombines TRBV4-1 with TRBJ1-1; D is unclear. The CDR3 has 15 residues. Germline V gene data show CDR1 as MGHRA and CDR2 as YSYEKL. Trimming shortened V by 1 base and J by 4 bases, and 13 bases separated the two germline ends. Here the CDR3 DNA reads TGCGCCAGCAGCCAAGTAGGTAGTCGGGGCACTGAAGCTTTCTTT. It is translated as CASSQVGSRGTEAFF.

The chain employs TRBV2 and TRBJ2-7, with D tentatively TRBD2 (5 bases). Trimming pared 3 bases from V and 2 bases from J, leaving 8 bases between. The CDR3 runs to 13 residues. Germline CDR1 reads SNHLY; CDR2 reads FYNNEI. The CDR3 is CASSDTGAYEQYF. DNA of the CDR3: TGTGCCAGCAGTGATACCGGGGCCTACGAGCAGTACTTC. The full variable domain, rest sourced from reference TRBV2 and TRBJ2-7, is EPEVTQTPSHQVTQMGQEVILRCVPISNHLYFYWYRQILGQKVEFLVSFYNNEISEKSEIFDDQFSVERPDGSNFTLKIRSTKLEDSAMYFCASSDTGAYEQYFGPGTRLTVT.

J is TRBJ2-4 and V is TRBV15; D unclear. The CDR3 consists of 15 residues. CDR1 is LNHNV, CDR2 YYDKDF, per germline (reference sequence). Trimming cost V 0 bases and J 1 base, with 7 bases left between them. The CDR3: CATSREQSAKNIQYF. The DNA of the CDR3 is TGTGCCACCAGCAGAGAACAGTCGGCCAAAAACATTCAGTACTTC.

J is TRBJ2-4 and V is TRBV12-3 or TRBV12-4; D gene ambiguous. The CDR3 extends over 15 amino acids. Between the trimmed V and J ends, which lost 4 bases and 0 bases, there was a span of 10 bases. The CDR3 loop is CASSSDWEAKNIQYF. DNA for the CDR3: TGTGCCAGCAGTTCAGACTGGGAAGCCAAAAACATTCAGTACTTC.

The rearrangement joins TRBV28 to TRBJ1-2, with a weak D call TRBD1 (5 bases). Germline V gene sequence: CDR1 MDHEN, CDR2 SYDVKM. The V gene lost 2 bases and the J gene lost 7 bases, with 17 bases spanning the gap. CDR3 length: 15 residues. This chain's CDR3 is CASSLGHLSEGGYTF. The CDR3 coding sequence is TGTGCCAGCAGTTTAGGACACCTTAGTGAAGGTGGCTACACCTTC.

The table lists this clonotype with a few counts. J is TRBJ2-1 and V is TRBV4-2, with no clear D. The CDR3 sequence is 12 residues long. Germline loops: CDR1 LGHNA, CDR2 YNFKEQ. The V end was cut by 2 bases, the J end by 7 bases, with 6 bases between. The DNA for the CDR3 is TGTGCCAGCAGCCAATTCTTGAATGAGCAGTTCTTC. This sequence encodes CASSQFLNEQFF.

The V gene is TRBV5-6, the J gene TRBJ1-2; a possible D gene is TRBD1 (5 bases). This CDR3 is built from 13 residues. Germline-derived CDR1 and CDR2 are SGHDT and YYEEEE. The V gene lost 2 bases and the J gene lost 4 bases, with 9 bases spanning the gap. CDR3 protein: CASSLSGTYGYTF. The CDR3 DNA follows: TGTGCCAGCAGCTTATCAGGGACCTATGGCTACACCTTC.

The chain links TRBV20-1 to TRBJ2-1; no definite D call. V was trimmed by 3 bases and J by 10 bases, leaving 13 bases between them. The CDR3 spans 12 residues. Germline V gene data show CDR1 as DFQATT and CDR2 as SNEGSKA (reference sequence). CDR3 amino acids: CSARIALREQFF. CDR3 DNA sequence: TGCAGTGCTAGGATTGCTTTGAGAGAGCAGTTCTTC.

The chain employs TRBV11-2 and TRBJ2-5, with D hard to call. In germline, CDR1 is SGHAT, CDR2 FQNNGV. The CDR3 runs to 13 residues. Trimming stripped 0 bases from V and 4 bases from J, with 6 bases between. In DNA form, the CDR3 reads TGTGCCAGCAGCTTAGAGCTTTTAGAGACCCAGTACTTC. Translation: CASSLELLETQYF.

This clonotype was recorded a few times. V and J are TRBV9 and TRBJ2-1, with TRBD2 identical over 9 bases. The CDR3 sequence is 17 residues long. The junction had 8 bases not matched to a gene; V was cut back by 0 bases and J by 4 bases. Germline CDR1 and CDR2: SGDLS and YYNGEE. As DNA, the CDR3 is TGTGCCAGCAGCGTAGGATCTCGTAGCGGGGGTTACAATGAGCAGTTCTTC. It translates to CASSVGSRSGGYNEQFF.

Here the CDR3 reads CASSPWQLGRAETQYF. The CDR3 DNA reads as TGTGCCAGCAGCCCTTGGCAACTCGGGAGGGCAGAGACCCAGTACTTC. The V call is TRBV7-2, the J call TRBJ2-5; 8 nucleotides align to TRBD2. Germline CDR1 SGHTA, CDR2 FQGNSA. Trimming took 5 bases from V and 4 from J; bases not matched to a gene: 12. This CDR3 has 16 residues.

As to this clonotype: A much larger clone sits a single nucleotide away, making a read error possible. For the CDR3, the DNA is TGTGCCAGCAGTTTAGGGCAGGTCCAGCCCCAGCATTTT. Translating gives CASSLGQVQPQHF. V gene TRBV12-3 or TRBV12-4 combines with J gene TRBJ1-5; the D is unclear. Between the trimmed V and J ends, which lost 1 base and 7 bases, there was a span of 8 bases. This CDR3 region has 13 residues.

The genes are TRBV12-3 or TRBV12-4 and TRBJ2-1, with D unresolved. The CDR3 length is 13 residues. Trimming left V 10 bases short and J 10 bases short, with 20 bases between. CDR3: CANAPAGDGEQFF. For the CDR3, the DNA is TGTGCCAACGCACCGGCTGGAGATGGGGAGCAGTTCTTC.

This clonotype was seen more than once but under ten times. This chain joins TRBV4-2 and TRBJ1-4, with TRBD1 matching over 7 bases. This CDR3 spans 16 amino acids. Germline loops: CDR1 LGHNA, CDR2 YNFKEQ. The trim removed 1 base at V and 3 bases at J, leaving 5 bases unmatched. The CDR3 spells CASSQVPGQPNEKLFF. CDR3 bases: TGTGCCAGCAGCCAAGTCCCGGGACAGCCTAATGAAAAACTGTTTTTT.

This clonotype was recorded a few times. The J gene is TRBJ2-1, the V gene TRBV7-9; D call uncertain. The germline V gene has CDR1 SEHNR and CDR2 FQNEAQ (reference sequence). The CDR3 runs 11 residues. The germline V and J ends were trimmed by 2 bases and 10 bases, with 6 bases remaining between them. This CDR3 is CASSLLREQFF. CDR3 bases: TGTGCCAGCAGCTTACTCCGGGAGCAGTTCTTC.